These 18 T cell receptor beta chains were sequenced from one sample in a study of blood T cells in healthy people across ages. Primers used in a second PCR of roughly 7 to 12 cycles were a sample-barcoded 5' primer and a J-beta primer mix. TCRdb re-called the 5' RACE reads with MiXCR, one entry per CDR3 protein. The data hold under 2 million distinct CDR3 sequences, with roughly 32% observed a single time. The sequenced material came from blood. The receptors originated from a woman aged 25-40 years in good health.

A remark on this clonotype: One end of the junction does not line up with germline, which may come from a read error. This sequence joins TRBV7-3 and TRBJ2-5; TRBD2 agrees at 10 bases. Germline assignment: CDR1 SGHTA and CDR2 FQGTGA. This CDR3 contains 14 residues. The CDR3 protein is CACSPSGRSETQYF. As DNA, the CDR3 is TGTGCCTGCAGCCCTAGCGGGAGAAGCGAGACCCAGTACTTC.

The CDR3 region is CATGPAGGNTGELFF. DNA of the CDR3: TGTGCCACCGGCCCGGCGGGGGGCAACACCGGGGAGCTGTTTTTT. J is TRBJ2-2 and V is TRBV24-1; 8 nucleotides line up with TRBD2. Losses at the gene ends were 9 bases for V and 2 bases for J; bases not matched to a gene: 7. CDR1 is KGHDR and CDR2 is SFDVKD in the germline V gene. The CDR3 consists of 15 residues.

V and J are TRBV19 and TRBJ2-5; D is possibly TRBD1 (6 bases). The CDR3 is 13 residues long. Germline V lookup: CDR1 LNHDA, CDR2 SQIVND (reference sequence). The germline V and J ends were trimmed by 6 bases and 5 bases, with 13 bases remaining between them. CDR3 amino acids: CASSPGDGETQYF. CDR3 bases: TGTGCCAGTAGCCCAGGGGATGGTGAGACCCAGTACTTC.

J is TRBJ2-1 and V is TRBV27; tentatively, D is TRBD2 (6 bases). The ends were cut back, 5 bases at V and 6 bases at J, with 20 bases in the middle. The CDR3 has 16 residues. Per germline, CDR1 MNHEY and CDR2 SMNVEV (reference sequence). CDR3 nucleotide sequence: TGTGCCAGCAGTGGCGTCCTTTGGCGGGATCTCAATGAGCAGTTCTTC. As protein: CASSGVLWRDLNEQFF.

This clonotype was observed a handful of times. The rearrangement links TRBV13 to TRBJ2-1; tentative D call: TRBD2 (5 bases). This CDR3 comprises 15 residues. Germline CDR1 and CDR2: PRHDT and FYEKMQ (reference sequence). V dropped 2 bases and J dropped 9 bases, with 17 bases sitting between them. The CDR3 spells CASSLMPEAEFEQFF. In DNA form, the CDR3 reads TGTGCCAGCAGCTTAATGCCGGAGGCGGAATTTGAGCAGTTCTTC. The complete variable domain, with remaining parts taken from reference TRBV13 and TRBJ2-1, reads AAGVIQSPRHLIKEKRETATLKCYPIPRHDTVYWYQQGPGQDPQFLISFYEKMQSDKGSIPDRFSAQQFSDYHSELNMSSLELGDSALYFCASSLMPEAEFEQFFGPGTRLTVL.

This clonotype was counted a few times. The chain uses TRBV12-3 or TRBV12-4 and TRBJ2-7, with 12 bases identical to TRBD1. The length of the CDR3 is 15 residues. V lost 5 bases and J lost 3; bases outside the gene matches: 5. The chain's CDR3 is CASSTGQGAVYEQYF. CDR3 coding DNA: TGTGCCAGCAGTACGGGACAGGGGGCTGTCTACGAGCAGTACTTC.

CDR3 sequence (DNA): TGTGCCAGCAGTTACGGGCCGGGAGCCACCGGGGAGCTGTTTTTT. This translates into CASSYGPGATGELFF. This chain uses TRBV6-5 with TRBJ2-2; perhaps TRBD2 as D (6 bases). Germline CDR1 MNHEY, CDR2 SVGAGI. Trimming pared 2 bases from V and 4 bases from J, leaving 11 bases between. This CDR3 comprises 15 residues.

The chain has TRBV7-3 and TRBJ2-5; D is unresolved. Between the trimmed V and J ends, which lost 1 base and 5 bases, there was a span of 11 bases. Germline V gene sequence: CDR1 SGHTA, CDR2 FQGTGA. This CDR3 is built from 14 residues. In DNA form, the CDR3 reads TGTGCCAGCAGCTTAAGATCTGGGCGTGAGACCCAGTACTTC. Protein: CASSLRSGRETQYF.

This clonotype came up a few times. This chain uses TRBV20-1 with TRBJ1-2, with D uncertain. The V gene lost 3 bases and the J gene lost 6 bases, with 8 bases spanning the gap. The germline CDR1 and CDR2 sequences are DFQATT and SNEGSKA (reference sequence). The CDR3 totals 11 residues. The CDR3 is CSASGVHGYTF. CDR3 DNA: TGCAGTGCTAGTGGGGTGCATGGCTACACCTTC.

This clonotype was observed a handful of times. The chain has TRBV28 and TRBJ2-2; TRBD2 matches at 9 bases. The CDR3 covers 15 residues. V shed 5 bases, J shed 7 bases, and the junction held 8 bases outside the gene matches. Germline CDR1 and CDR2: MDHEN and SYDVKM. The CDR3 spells CASSGLAGADGELFF. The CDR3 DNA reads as TGTGCCAGCAGTGGTTTAGCGGGAGCGGACGGGGAGCTGTTTTTT.

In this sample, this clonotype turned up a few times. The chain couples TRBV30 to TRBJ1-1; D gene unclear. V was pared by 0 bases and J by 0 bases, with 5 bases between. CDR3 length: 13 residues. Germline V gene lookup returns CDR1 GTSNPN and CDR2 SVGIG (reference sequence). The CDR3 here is CAWSVALNTEAFF. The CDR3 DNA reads TGTGCCTGGAGTGTAGCGTTGAACACTGAAGCTTTCTTT.

The CDR3 bases are TGCGCCAGCAGCTCCCCGGGACAGGGATGCAATGAGCAGTTCTTC. Protein: CASSSPGQGCNEQFF. The chain links TRBV5-1 to TRBJ2-1; 9 bases match TRBD1. The length of the CDR3 is 15 residues. Per the germline V gene, CDR1 is SGHRS and CDR2 is YFSETQ. V was clipped by 3 bases and J by 6 bases; unmatched bases: 7.

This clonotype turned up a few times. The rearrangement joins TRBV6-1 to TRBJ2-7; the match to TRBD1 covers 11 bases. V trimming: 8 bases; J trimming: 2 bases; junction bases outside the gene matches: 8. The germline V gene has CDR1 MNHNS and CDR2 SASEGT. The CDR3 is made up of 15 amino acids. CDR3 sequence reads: CASSWRDRGTYEQYF. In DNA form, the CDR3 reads TGTGCCAGCTCCTGGAGGGACAGGGGGACCTACGAGCAGTACTTC.

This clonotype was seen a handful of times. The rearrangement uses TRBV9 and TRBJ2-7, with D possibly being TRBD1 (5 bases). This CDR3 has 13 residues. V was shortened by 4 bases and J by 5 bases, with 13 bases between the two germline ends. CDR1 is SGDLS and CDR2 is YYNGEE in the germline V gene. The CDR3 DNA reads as TGTGCCAGCAGCTCCGGACAATGGCACGAGCAGTACTTC. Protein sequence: CASSSGQWHEQYF.

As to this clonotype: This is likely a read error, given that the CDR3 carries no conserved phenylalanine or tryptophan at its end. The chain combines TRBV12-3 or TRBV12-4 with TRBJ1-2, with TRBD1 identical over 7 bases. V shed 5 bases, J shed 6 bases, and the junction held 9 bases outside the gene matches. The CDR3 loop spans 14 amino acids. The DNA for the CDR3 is TGTGCCAGCAGTATGCAGGGGGACGTCCATGGCTACACCTTA. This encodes CASSMQGDVHGYTL.

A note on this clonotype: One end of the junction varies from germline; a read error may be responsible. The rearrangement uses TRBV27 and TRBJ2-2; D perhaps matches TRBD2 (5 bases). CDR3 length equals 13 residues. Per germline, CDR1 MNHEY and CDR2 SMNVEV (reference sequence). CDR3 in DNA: TGTGCCAGCAGTTTTTATAGGGCCGGGGAGCGGTTTTTT. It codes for CASSFYRAGERFF.

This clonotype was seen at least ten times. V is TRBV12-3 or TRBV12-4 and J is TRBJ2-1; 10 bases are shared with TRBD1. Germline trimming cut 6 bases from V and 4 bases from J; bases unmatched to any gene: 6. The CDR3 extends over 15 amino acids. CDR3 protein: CASSSGTGEYNEQFF. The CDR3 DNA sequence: TGTGCCAGCAGCTCCGGGACAGGGGAATACAATGAGCAGTTCTTC.

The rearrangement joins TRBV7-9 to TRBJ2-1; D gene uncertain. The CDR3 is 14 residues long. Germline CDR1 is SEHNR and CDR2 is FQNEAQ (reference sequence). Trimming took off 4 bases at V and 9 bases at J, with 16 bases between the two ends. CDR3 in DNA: TGTGCCAGCAGCTGGGCAGGCGACACGGGTGAGCAGTTCTTC. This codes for CASSWAGDTGEQFF.